A single sample is the source of the 3 T cell receptor beta chains below, sequenced in a study of blood T cell repertoires in COVID-19. The protocol was immunoSEQ multiplex PCR, while the TCRdb copy is restricted to in-frame clones and leaves out a portion. Among under 200,000 clones, around four fifths were seen once, and the ten largest hold 13% to 15%. The sample was peripheral blood. These TCRs come from a woman aged 65 to 85 with COVID-19, enrolled during active disease.

CDR3 DNA sequence: TGTGCCAGCACAAGGACAGGACCACTATGGACTGAAGCTTTCTTT. Its protein is CASTRTGPLWTEAFF. This chain connects TRBV21-1 to TRBJ1-1; TRBD1 was called by the table and not checked on the DNA. TRBV21-1 is assigned pseudogene status. This CDR3 comprises 15 residues.

The V and J genes are TRBV5-6 and TRBJ1-6; TRBD1 is a possible D gene (5 bases). With 0 bases removed from V and 7 bases from J, the gap between germline ends came to 11 bases. Germline CDR1 SGHDT, CDR2 YYEEEE. This CDR3 has 15 amino acids. The CDR3 sequence: CASSLVWGGNSPLHF. The DNA of the CDR3 is TGTGCCAGCAGCTTGGTATGGGGGGGAAATTCACCCCTCCACTTT.

The V and J genes are TRBV6-5 and TRBJ1-5, with D maybe TRBD1 (6 bases). V shed 8 bases and J shed 1 base, with 15 bases lying between them. Germline V CDR1 and CDR2: MNHEY, SVGAGI. The CDR3 has 15 amino acids. In DNA form, the CDR3 reads TGTGCCAGCGGAGAAAGGGGGTTAAGCAATCAGCCCCAGCATTTT. Its translation: CASGERGLSNQPQHF.